These 32 T cell receptor beta chains originate from one sample sequenced in a study of Graves' ophthalmopathy and Graves' hyperthyroidism (dated by TCRdb to between 2018 and 2020). Sequencer: Illumina HiSeq 2000. For repertoire sequencing, the TCR beta CDR3 regions were amplified from RNA transcripts. A first-round RT-PCR used HTBI primers with the Qiagen OneStep RT-PCR kit, followed by a second-round multiplex PCR, size selection and purification. The raw public reads went through TCRdb reprocessing: fastp at Q25, MiXCR clone calling, in-frame beta chains kept. Identical CDR3 proteins give one entry, which carries the most common genes and DNA. The sample data list almost 750,000 distinct CDR3 sequences, and roughly two fifths of these were observed just once. The ten largest make up approximately 46% of the sample. Sequencing input: peripheral blood. Source of these receptors: an adult man with Graves' ophthalmopathy.

The rearrangement joins TRBV29-1 to TRBJ1-2; TRBD1 aligns across 9 bases. V shed 4 bases and J 7 bases; nucleotides not matched to a gene: 10. The CDR3 loop spans 14 amino acids. Germline V lookup: CDR1 SQVTM, CDR2 ANQGSEA. DNA of the CDR3: TGCAGCGTTGGCGAGGGACAGGGACGGGTTGGCTACACCTTC. It is translated as CSVGEGQGRVGYTF. Looking up the rest from reference TRBV29-1 and TRBJ1-2 gives the full variable domain: SAVISQKPSRDICQRGTSLTIQCQVDSQVTMMFWYRQQPGQSLTLIATANQGSEATYESGFVIDKFPISRPNLTFSTLTVSNMSPEDSSIYLCSVGEGQGRVGYTFGSGTRLTVV.

This clonotype was detected ten times or more. The chain uses TRBV29-1 and TRBJ2-2, with 7 nucleotides matching TRBD2. The CDR3 runs to 13 residues. The germline V gene has CDR1 SQVTM and CDR2 ANQGSEA. The V gene end was trimmed by 6 bases and the J gene end by 4 bases; junction bases not matched to a gene: 5. CDR3 nucleotides: TGCAGCGTCGCGGGGGATCTCACCGGGGAGCTGTTTTTT. Translation gives CSVAGDLTGELFF.

The chain carries TRBV5-5 and TRBJ1-5, with unresolved D. V was shortened by 0 bases and J by 7 bases, with 11 bases between the two germline ends. The CDR3 is 14 amino acids. Per germline, CDR1 SGHKS and CDR2 YYEKEE (reference sequence). CDR3 protein: CASSLGYGEQPQHF. For the CDR3, the DNA is TGTGCCAGCAGCTTGGGCTACGGGGAACAGCCCCAGCATTTT. The whole variable domain, remainder taken from reference TRBV5-5 and TRBJ1-5, is DAGVTQSPTHLIKTRGQQVTLRCSPISGHKSVSWYQQVLGQGPQFIFQYYEKEERGRGNFPDRFSARQFPNYSSELNVNALLLGDSALYLCASSLGYGEQPQHFGDGTRLSIL.

Remarks on this clonotype: Possible read error: a much larger clone is one base away. The conserved final phenylalanine or tryptophan is absent from the CDR3, which likely points to a read error. The chain uses TRBV19 and TRBJ1-6; 8 nucleotides match TRBD1. The CDR3 covers 14 residues. Per the germline V gene, CDR1 is LNHDA and CDR2 is SQIVND (reference sequence). With 5 bases clipped from V and 10 bases from J, the junction kept 7 bases outside the gene matches. The CDR3 sequence: CASSSQGARSPLHL. Written as DNA, the CDR3 is TGTGCCAGTAGTTCTCAGGGGGCCCGATCACCCCTCCACCTT.

This chain links TRBV29-1 with TRBJ1-2; maybe TRBD1 (6 bases). V shed 6 bases and J shed 4 bases, with 15 bases lying between them. The CDR3 sequence is 13 residues long. Per the germline V gene, CDR1 is SQVTM and CDR2 is ANQGSEA. The CDR3 nucleotides are TGCAGCGTCCACGAGGGGGGTGTCTATGGCTACACCTTC. It yields the protein CSVHEGGVYGYTF.

This clonotype has more than one count but fewer than ten. This chain's CDR3 is CASSEAQVRTYEQYF. As DNA, the CDR3 is TGTGCCAGCAGTGAAGCCCAGGTGAGAACCTACGAGCAGTACTTC. The V call is TRBV2, the J call TRBJ2-7; unclear D gene. CDR3 length: 15 residues. With 0 bases removed from V and 2 bases from J, the gap between germline ends came to 11 bases. CDR1 is SNHLY and CDR2 is FYNNEI in the germline V gene.

This clonotype appeared a few times. The gene calls are TRBV5-1 and TRBJ2-5; D call uncertain. V lost 3 bases and J lost 2, with 11 bases in between. The CDR3 contains 14 residues. Looked up from germline, CDR1 is SGHRS and CDR2 is YFSETQ. CDR3: CASSSDGTQETQYF. The CDR3 region has the DNA TGCGCCAGCAGCTCGGACGGTACACAAGAGACCCAGTACTTC.

This clonotype was seen only once. The chain recombines TRBV6-5 with TRBJ2-7, with TRBD2 as a possible D gene (5 bases). Germline V gene data show CDR1 as MNHEY and CDR2 as SVGAGI. The germline V and J ends were trimmed by 8 bases and 7 bases, with 15 bases remaining between them. The CDR3 totals 12 residues. CDR3 sequence: CASDNGSGEQYF. The CDR3 nucleotides are TGTGCCAGCGATAACGGATCGGGAGAGCAGTACTTC.

J is TRBJ1-5 and V is TRBV20-1; perhaps TRBD1 as D (6 bases). V lost 6 bases, J lost 11 bases, and 17 bases lay in between. The CDR3 covers 12 residues. The germline V gene has CDR1 DFQATT and CDR2 SNEGSKA (reference sequence). CDR3 nucleotide sequence: TGCAGTGCCGATGAAGGGGGGGAGACCCAGCATTTT. This sequence encodes CSADEGGETQHF.

This chain connects TRBV29-1 to TRBJ2-7; TRBD1 aligns across 9 bases. There are 14 residues in the CDR3. V trimming: 7 bases; J trimming: 1 base; junction bases outside the gene matches: 8. The germline V gene has CDR1 SQVTM and CDR2 ANQGSEA. The CDR3 coding sequence is TGCAGCGCAGGGACAGGGTTCAGATCCTACGAGCAGTACTTC. This gives the protein CSAGTGFRSYEQYF.

CDR3 nucleotide sequence: TGTGCCACCAAAACAGGGGGTTACGAGCAGTACTTC. Its translation is CATKTGGYEQYF. J is TRBJ2-7 and V is TRBV24-1; the match to TRBD1 covers 8 bases. The V segment lost 8 bases and the J segment 4 bases; nucleotides outside the gene matches: 3. The V gene's germline CDR1 is KGHDR and CDR2 SFDVKD. The CDR3 is 12 amino acids.

This chain links TRBV24-1 with TRBJ1-5; D is undetermined. Trimming pared 11 bases from V and 0 bases from J, leaving 10 bases between. This CDR3 is built from 13 residues. The germline gives CDR1 KGHDR, CDR2 SFDVKD. The CDR3 sequence: CASRINSNQPQHF. CDR3 sequence (DNA): TGTGCCAGCAGAATTAATAGCAATCAGCCCCAGCATTTT.

J is TRBJ2-7 and V is TRBV20-1; 9 bases map to TRBD1. The CDR3 covers 14 residues. The germline V gene has CDR1 DFQATT and CDR2 SNEGSKA (reference sequence). J gave up 5 bases and V 5 bases, and 10 bases lay outside the gene matches. CDR3 sequence: CSAGPTGGTDEQYF. For the CDR3, the DNA is TGCAGTGCTGGACCGACAGGGGGTACCGACGAGCAGTACTTC.

This clonotype was seen ten or more times. The rearrangement uses TRBV7-2 and TRBJ1-3; D uncertain. V shed 5 bases and J shed 1 base, with 9 bases lying between them. The germline gives CDR1 SGHTA, CDR2 FQGNSA. The CDR3 length is 14 residues. CDR3 residues: CASSPWWSGNTIYF. Here the CDR3 DNA reads TGTGCCAGCAGCCCCTGGTGGTCTGGAAACACCATATATTTT.

The chain couples TRBV15 to TRBJ2-3; 7 nucleotides agree with TRBD2. V lost 3 bases to trimming and J lost 2 bases; unmatched junction nucleotides: 2. The length of the CDR3 is 14 residues. CDR1 and CDR2 from the germline V gene are LNHNV and YYDKDF (reference sequence). The CDR3 protein is CATSSGTTTDTQYF. The CDR3 nucleotides read TGTGCCACCAGCAGCGGGACTACCACAGATACGCAGTATTTT.

This clonotype was observed at least ten times. This chain links TRBV10-3 with TRBJ2-7; 14 positions agree with TRBD2. Trimming at V came to 2 bases and at J to 7 bases, leaving 10 bases not matched to a gene. Germline CDR1 and CDR2: ENHRY and SYGVKD. This CDR3 has 17 amino acids. For the CDR3, the DNA is TGTGCCATCAGTGAGGGACTAGCGGGAGGACAGCCATTGGAGCAGTACTTC. Amino acids: CAISEGLAGGQPLEQYF.

In regard to this clonotype: As the CDR3 is not closed by the conserved phenylalanine or tryptophan, this likely results from a read error. V is TRBV7-9 and J is TRBJ2-6; 9 bases map to TRBD1. The CDR3 loop spans 16 amino acids. Trimming cost V 5 bases and J 4 bases; bases outside gene matches: 6. Germline assignment: CDR1 SEHNR and CDR2 FQNEAQ (reference sequence). DNA of the CDR3: TGTGCCAGCAGCACGGGACAGGGCACCGGGGCCAACGTCCTGACTTCC. Amino acid sequence: CASSTGQGTGANVLTS.

This clonotype was found a few times. The V and J genes are TRBV9 and TRBJ2-7; D might be TRBD2 (6 bases). CDR1 SGDLS and CDR2 YYNGEE come from the germline V gene. V lost 0 bases to trimming and J lost 3 bases, with 16 bases between them. This CDR3 contains 16 residues. The CDR3 reads CASSVGLGQGVYEQYF. The DNA for the CDR3 is TGTGCCAGCAGCGTAGGACTAGGGCAGGGCGTCTACGAGCAGTACTTC. Full variable domain (missing parts from reference TRBV9 and TRBJ2-7): DSGVTQTPKHLITATGQRVTLRCSPRSGDLSVYWYQQSLDQGLQFLIQYYNGEERAKGNILERFSAQQFPDLHSELNLSSLELGDSALYFCASSVGLGQGVYEQYFGPGTRLTVT.

The chain couples TRBV10-3 to TRBJ2-5; D assignment may be TRBD1 or TRBD2 (5 bases each). CDR1 and CDR2 from the germline V gene are ENHRY and SYGVKD. The CDR3 loop spans 14 amino acids. V gave up 10 bases and J gave up 0 bases, with 15 bases separating them. The CDR3 DNA follows: TGTGCCAACTCTCGGGACGCCCACCAAGAGACCCAGTACTTC. This encodes CANSRDAHQETQYF.

About this clonotype: One end of the junction varies from germline; a read error may be responsible. V and J are TRBV4-1 and TRBJ1-2; D is undetermined. The CDR3 runs to 12 residues. CDR1 is MGHRA and CDR2 is YSYEKL in the germline V gene. For the CDR3, the DNA is TGTGCCAGCAGTTCCTTCAAGCGTGGCTACACCTTC. Translating it yields CASSSFKRGYTF.

J is TRBJ1-2 and V is TRBV6-2 or TRBV6-3; 7 bases line up with TRBD1. From germline, CDR1 is MNHEY and CDR2 SVGEGT. The CDR3 spans 14 residues. The trim removed 2 bases at V and 8 bases at J, leaving 8 bases unmatched. The CDR3 sequence: CASSYPDRAYGYTF. CDR3 DNA sequence: TGTGCCAGCAGTTACCCCGACAGGGCTTACGGCTACACCTTC.

This clonotype was detected only once. The rearrangement joins TRBV11-1 to TRBJ2-2, with a weak D call TRBD2 (6 bases). V gave up 5 bases and J gave up 0 bases, with 19 bases separating them. Germline CDR1 reads SGHAT; CDR2 reads FQDESV (reference sequence). The CDR3 runs 18 residues. The DNA for the CDR3 is TGTGCCAGCAGCGTCCTCCCGGGGCGGGGACCGAACACCGGGGAGCTGTTTTTT. It translates to CASSVLPGRGPNTGELFF.

This clonotype was counted between two and nine times. This chain links TRBV7-9 with TRBJ2-5, with TRBD1 as a possible D gene (6 bases). The germline V and J ends were trimmed by 3 bases and 6 bases, with 17 bases remaining between them. The CDR3 has 15 amino acids. Germline V CDR1 and CDR2: SEHNR, FQNEAQ (reference sequence). The CDR3 region has the DNA TGTGCCAGCAGCTTTGGACAGACTCAAGGCAAGACCCAGTACTTC. Translation gives CASSFGQTQGKTQYF.

This clonotype was detected a few times. V and J are TRBV7-8 and TRBJ1-2; D not certain. With 2 bases removed from V and 4 bases from J, the gap between germline ends came to 17 bases. There are 16 residues in the CDR3. CDR1 and CDR2 from the germline V gene are SGHVS and FQNEAQ. The CDR3 DNA is TGTGCCAGCAGCTTAAGTATGGGCGGCAGAGGCTATGGCTACACCTTC. This codes for CASSLSMGGRGYGYTF. Filled out from reference TRBV7-8 and TRBJ1-2, the complete variable domain reads GAGVSQSPRYKVAKRGQDVALRCDPISGHVSLFWYQQALGQGPEFLTYFQNEAQLDKSGLPSDRFFAERPEGSVSTLKIQRTQQEDSAVYLCASSLSMGGRGYGYTFGSGTRLTVV.

The V and J genes are TRBV25-1 and TRBJ1-6, with 10 bases matching TRBD1. J was trimmed by 8 bases and V by 8 bases; bases with no gene match: 6. The CDR3 has 14 amino acids. Germline assignment: CDR1 MGHDK and CDR2 SYGVNS. CDR3 nucleotide sequence: TGTGCCAGCCAGGGACAGGGGCGACATTCACCCCTCCACTTT. Translated, it gives CASQGQGRHSPLHF.

This clonotype appeared many times. The rearrangement uses TRBV15 and TRBJ1-5; a weak D match, TRBD1 (5 bases). This CDR3 is built from 14 residues. Germline V gene lookup returns CDR1 LNHNV and CDR2 YYDKDF (reference sequence). Trimming pared 0 bases from V and 11 bases from J, leaving 14 bases between. CDR3 region: CATSRDRGLGAQHF. In nucleotides, the CDR3 is TGTGCCACCAGCAGAGACCGGGGTTTAGGGGCCCAGCATTTT.

The chain recombines TRBV10-3 with TRBJ1-2; TRBD1 agrees at 8 bases. The CDR3 length is 12 residues. Germline V gene data show CDR1 as ENHRY and CDR2 as SYGVKD. V shed 5 bases and J 8 bases; nucleotides not matched to a gene: 4. The CDR3 sequence is CAISPQGAGYTF. The CDR3 DNA follows: TGTGCCATCAGTCCTCAGGGGGCCGGCTACACCTTC.

The V and J genes are TRBV15 and TRBJ1-2, with D unclear. Trimming cost V 3 bases and J 0 bases, with 14 bases left between them. Germline lookup yields CDR1 LNHNV and CDR2 YYDKDF (reference sequence). The CDR3 contains 16 residues. In DNA form, the CDR3 reads TGTGCCACCAGCAGTTTAAGGTCCGTAGCTAACTATGGCTACACCTTC. This translates into CATSSLRSVANYGYTF.

This clonotype was seen only a few times. The chain recombines TRBV20-1 with TRBJ1-2; a possible D gene is TRBD1 (6 bases). The CDR3 has 13 residues. Germline assignment: CDR1 DFQATT and CDR2 SNEGSKA (reference sequence). Trimming shortened V by 0 bases and J by 6 bases, and 11 bases separated the two germline ends. In DNA, the CDR3 is TGCAGTGCTAGAGATCGGGGGCGCGATGGCTACACCTTC. Amino acid sequence: CSARDRGRDGYTF.

To note about this clonotype: A much more abundant neighbour one base away suggests this may be a read error. V and J are TRBV15 and TRBJ2-7; tentatively, D is TRBD2 (6 bases). V gave up 5 bases and J gave up 4 bases, with 15 bases separating them. From germline, CDR1 is LNHNV and CDR2 YYDKDF (reference sequence). The CDR3 is 14 amino acids. The DNA of the CDR3 is TGTGCCACCAGCCGGTCCGGAGGGGTATACGAGCAGTACTTC. Residues: CATSRSGGVYEQYF.

This clonotype was seen more than once but under ten times. The chain uses TRBV20-1 and TRBJ1-5, with 7 positions matching TRBD1. CDR1 and CDR2 from the germline V gene are DFQATT and SNEGSKA (reference sequence). With V trimmed by 6 bases and J by 5 bases, 13 bases remained unmatched. The CDR3 extends over 15 amino acids. DNA of the CDR3: TGCAGTGCCGTATCGACAGGGCTCGGGCATCAGCCCCAGCATTTT. Its protein product is CSAVSTGLGHQPQHF.

This clonotype was detected a few times. At one end the junction does not follow the germline gene, possibly because of a read error. The rearrangement uses TRBV10-3 and TRBJ1-1; the match to TRBD1 covers 7 bases. The length of the CDR3 is 14 residues. Germline CDR1 is ENHRY and CDR2 is SYGVKD. Written as DNA, the CDR3 is TGTGCCAGCAGTGCCCGACAGGGAGAGACTGAAGCTTTCTTT. As protein: CASSARQGETEAFF.